This entry concerns a single T cell receptor (beta chain). What it binds is unknown. These data are taken from a study of response to subunit inactivated influenza vaccine. Findings and limits, study-wide: Authors suggested few new T cells are recruited by each seasonal influenza vaccination.

Trimming removed 4 bases from V and 1 base from J; junction bases left unmatched: 6. This CDR3 region has 16 residues. Germline CDR1 and CDR2: SGHAT and FQNNGV. TCRdb used MiXCR to reprocess the RT-PCR reads, holding one entry per CDR3 protein. Altogether under 750,000 distinct CDR3 sequences are present, 12% being singletons, with the ten largest covering roughly a tenth. The specimen comprised PBMCs from blood, sampled on the day of vaccination. J is TRBJ2-3 and V is TRBV11-2; 9 bases match TRBD2. The source of this sequence is a man aged 45-65 years who received an inactivated influenza vaccine. The CDR3 sequence is CASSSGLARRTDTQYF. CDR3 in DNA: TGTGCCAGCAGCTCCGGACTAGCGAGACGCACAGATACGCAGTATTTT.